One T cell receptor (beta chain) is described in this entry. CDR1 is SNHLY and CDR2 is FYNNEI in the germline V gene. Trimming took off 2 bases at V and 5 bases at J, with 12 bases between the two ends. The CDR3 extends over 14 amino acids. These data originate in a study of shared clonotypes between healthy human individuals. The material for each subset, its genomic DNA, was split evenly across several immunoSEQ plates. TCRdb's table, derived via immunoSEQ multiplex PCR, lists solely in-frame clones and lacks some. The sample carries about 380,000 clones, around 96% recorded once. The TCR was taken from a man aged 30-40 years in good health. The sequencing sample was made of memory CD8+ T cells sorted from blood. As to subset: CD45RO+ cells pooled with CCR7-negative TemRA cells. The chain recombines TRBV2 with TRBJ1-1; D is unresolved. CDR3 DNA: TGTGCCAGCAGTGAACCAGGCATGGAGACTGAAGCTTTCTTT. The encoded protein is CASSEPGMETEAFF.